These 29 T cell receptor beta chains share one sample of origin, sequenced in a study of STAT3 mutations in large granular lymphocyte leukemia. Whole-study results and caveats: In T-cell large granular lymphocyte leukemia, about half of patients showed multiple immunodominant subclonotypes.

Profiled with immunoSEQ multiplex PCR; TCRdb holds only in-frame clones, not every one. The repertoire holds 30,000 to 45,000 clones, 70% to 90% seen once, with under 0.55% in the top ten. These receptors have no known antigen. Material: PBMCs. The receptors were gathered from a human donor with T large granular lymphocyte leukemia. Some clones in this sample may be carry-over from other donors' samples.

The CDR3 nucleotides are TGTGCCAGCAGACCTTGGGGGCACGACGAGCAGTACGTC. Translated, it gives CASRPWGHDEQYV. The rearrangement joins TRBV5-6 to TRBJ2-7, with D perhaps matching TRBD1 (6 bases). CDR3 length: 13 residues. V lost 5 bases and J lost 5, with 14 bases in between. Per germline, CDR1 SGHDT and CDR2 YYEEEE.

This chain's CDR3 is CASSPFSANEKLFF. The CDR3 DNA sequence: TGCGCCAGCAGCCCATTTAGCGCTAATGAAAAACTGTTTTTT. V and J are TRBV5-1 and TRBJ1-4; D is uncertain. The germline V and J ends were trimmed by 4 bases and 3 bases, with 10 bases remaining between them. From germline, CDR1 is SGHRS and CDR2 YFSETQ. The CDR3 consists of 14 residues.

The gene calls are TRBV10-3 and TRBJ1-2; no definite D call. The germline gives CDR1 ENHRY, CDR2 SYGVKD. The CDR3 length is 12 residues. V was pared by 9 bases and J by 6 bases, with 14 bases between. CDR3 nucleotide sequence: TGTGCCATTCGGACTCAGCCAGATGGCTACACCTTC. This translates into CAIRTQPDGYTF.

The rearrangement links TRBV5-1 to TRBJ2-5; 15 bases match TRBD2. Losses at the gene ends were 4 bases for V and 7 bases for J; bases not matched to a gene: 8. The CDR3 has 16 amino acids. Looked up from germline, CDR1 is SGHRS and CDR2 is YFSETQ. DNA of the CDR3: TGCGCCAGCAGCCCGGGACTAGCGGGGGGCCCCTGGACCCAGTACTTC. Translating gives CASSPGLAGGPWTQYF. Drawing the rest from reference TRBV5-1 and TRBJ2-5, the complete variable domain is KAGVTQTPRYLIKTRGQQVTLSCSPISGHRSVSWYQQTPGQGLQFLFEYFSETQRNKGNFPGRFSGRQFSNSRSEMNVSTLELGDSALYLCASSPGLAGGPWTQYFGPGTRLLVL.

The chain joins TRBV13 to TRBJ2-4; TRBD2 aligns across 9 bases. CDR3 length: 15 amino acids. V lost 7 bases, J lost 2 bases, and 6 bases stayed unmatched. CDR1 and CDR2 from the germline V gene are PRHDT and FYEKMQ (reference sequence). This CDR3 is CASTAGLASKNIQYF. The CDR3 DNA reads TGTGCCAGCACCGCTGGACTAGCGTCCAAAAACATTCAGTACTTC.

This clone was counted between two and nine times. The chain is built from TRBV5-1 and TRBJ2-1; TRBD2 matches 12 bases. After removal of 1 base from V and 6 bases from J, the junction contained 2 bases not matched to a gene. Germline V gene lookup returns CDR1 SGHRS and CDR2 YFSETQ. The CDR3 is 15 residues long. The CDR3 coding sequence is TGCGCCAGCAGCTTGATGACTAGCGGGGGCAATGAGCAGTTCTTC. Protein product: CASSLMTSGGNEQFF.

The J gene is TRBJ1-2, the V gene TRBV5-1; D perhaps matches TRBD1 (5 bases). V lost 6 bases and J lost 6, with 9 bases in between. Germline CDR1 SGHRS, CDR2 YFSETQ. This CDR3 spans 11 amino acids. CDR3: CASTGTDGYTF. CDR3 sequence (DNA): TGCGCCAGCACCGGGACTGATGGCTACACCTTC.

Here the CDR3 DNA reads TGTGCCAGCAGCTCCGGAGGGGAGGTGCGATATGGCTACACCTTC. This translates into CASSSGGEVRYGYTF. This chain connects TRBV7-9 to TRBJ1-2; a possible D gene is TRBD1 (5 bases). Trimming took off 4 bases at V and 5 bases at J, with 17 bases between the two ends. Germline V CDR1 and CDR2: SEHNR, FQNEAQ (reference sequence). This CDR3 spans 15 amino acids. Based on the CDR3 plus reference TRBV7-9 and TRBJ1-2, the full variable domain is DTGVSQNPRHKITKRGQNVTFRCDPISEHNRLYWYRQTLGQGPEFLTYFQNEAQLEKSRLLSDRFSAERPKGSFSTLEIQRTEQGDSAMYLCASSSGGEVRYGYTFGSGTRLTVV.

The table lists this clone with a few counts. The CDR3 DNA reads TGCGCCAGCAGCCCATGGGGCATCGGGGAGCTGTTTTTT. It codes for CASSPWGIGELFF. The rearrangement joins TRBV5-1 to TRBJ2-2; D may be TRBD1 (5 bases). Germline CDR1 SGHRS, CDR2 YFSETQ. V lost 4 bases to trimming and J lost 7 bases, with 11 bases between them. The CDR3 consists of 13 residues.

The CDR3 coding sequence is TGCGCCAGCAGCGGAGGACACCCGAACACTGAAGCTTTCTTT. Amino acids: CASSGGHPNTEAFF. V is TRBV5-1 and J is TRBJ1-1, with D possibly matching TRBD1 (5 bases). Germline loops: CDR1 SGHRS, CDR2 YFSETQ. The length of the CDR3 is 14 residues. The V and J ends lost 4 bases and 1 base respectively, with 11 bases between them.

The V and J genes are TRBV4-3 and TRBJ1-6; the D gene is possibly TRBD1 (5 bases). CDR1 and CDR2 from the germline V gene are LGHNA and YSLEER. The CDR3 has 14 amino acids. Trimming took 3 bases from V and 6 from J, leaving 9 bases between them. Here the CDR3 DNA reads TGCGCCAGCAGCCAGGCACAGGTTAATTCACCCCTCCACTTT. As protein: CASSQAQVNSPLHF.

This clone has a single count. The genes are TRBV27 and TRBJ2-2; either TRBD1 or TRBD2 may supply D (6 bases each). This CDR3 has 14 amino acids. Between the trimmed V and J ends, which lost 8 bases and 5 bases, there was a span of 15 bases. CDR1 is MNHEY, CDR2 SMNVEV, per germline (reference sequence). CDR3 sequence reads: CASRGDIGTGELFF. CDR3 DNA: TGTGCCAGCCGCGGGGACATAGGAACCGGGGAGCTGTTTTTT.

The CDR3 spells CASSDSENGYTF. CDR3 nucleotide sequence: TGCGCCAGCAGTGATAGCGAGAATGGCTACACCTTC. The V call is TRBV10-2, the J call TRBJ1-2; D ambiguous. Germline V gene data show CDR1 as WSHSY and CDR2 as SAAADI. The CDR3 sequence is 12 residues long. V gave up 3 bases and J gave up 6 bases, with 8 bases separating them.

The rearrangement joins TRBV7-9 to TRBJ1-3; D is undetermined. Germline V gene sequence: CDR1 SEHNR, CDR2 FQNEAQ (reference sequence). CDR3 length equals 15 residues. The V end was cut by 2 bases, the J end by 0 bases, with 8 bases between. The chain's CDR3 is CASSLYGDSGNTIYF. The CDR3 region has the DNA TGTGCCAGCAGCTTATACGGGGACTCTGGAAACACCATATATTTT.

The chain is built from TRBV19 and TRBJ1-1, with D perhaps matching TRBD1 (6 bases). This CDR3 contains 15 residues. The germline V gene has CDR1 LNHDA and CDR2 SQIVND (reference sequence). Trimming removed 5 bases at V and 1 base at J, with 14 bases between. This CDR3 reads CASSVNRASNTEAFF. The CDR3 DNA is TGTGCCAGTAGTGTTAACAGGGCCTCGAACACTGAAGCTTTCTTT. The entire variable domain, with the rest obtained from reference TRBV19 and TRBJ1-1, is as follows: DGGITQSPKYLFRKEGQNVTLSCEQNLNHDAMYWYRQDPGQGLRLIYYSQIVNDFQKGDIAEGYSVSREKKESFPLTVTSAQKNPTAFYLCASSVNRASNTEAFFGQGTRLTVV.

The V and J genes are TRBV6-6 and TRBJ1-4; TRBD1 agrees at 8 bases. With 4 bases clipped from V and 2 bases from J, the junction kept 3 bases outside the gene matches. The CDR3 extends over 15 amino acids. Germline-derived CDR1 and CDR2 are MNHNY and SVGAGI (reference sequence). The CDR3 spells CASSSQGATNEKLFF. CDR3 nucleotides: TGTGCCAGCAGTTCCCAGGGGGCGACTAATGAAAAACTGTTTTTT.

This chain joins TRBV10-3 and TRBJ1-6; D is undetermined. Germline-derived CDR1 and CDR2 are ENHRY and SYGVKD. V lost 4 bases to trimming and J lost 5 bases, with 12 bases between them. CDR3 size: 15 residues. The CDR3 reads CAISGVAGDNSPLHF. CDR3 DNA: TGTGCCATCAGTGGGGTTGCAGGAGATAATTCACCCCTCCACTTT.

The chain links TRBV18 to TRBJ2-3; D call uncertain. CDR3 size: 14 residues. Germline V gives CDR1 KGHSH, CDR2 LQKENI. V was cut by 5 bases and J by 2 bases, with 11 bases left in between. The CDR3 region has the DNA TGTGCCAGCTCAAAAGCAGGTCCCACAGATACGCAGTATTTT. Translating gives CASSKAGPTDTQYF.

The gene calls are TRBV2 and TRBJ1-6, with TRBD1 matching over 9 bases. Germline V lookup: CDR1 SNHLY, CDR2 FYNNEI. Trimming at V came to 5 bases and at J to 6 bases, leaving 14 bases not matched to a gene. This CDR3 comprises 18 residues. The CDR3 DNA is TGTGCCAGCAGTTCGGACAGGGGCGCAACAAAACCTAATTCACCCCTCCACTTT. Translated, it gives CASSSDRGATKPNSPLHF.

The chain uses TRBV5-4 and TRBJ1-5; D is ambiguous. The CDR3 sequence is 13 residues long. Trimming took off 2 bases at V and 1 base at J, with 4 bases between the two ends. Germline assignment: CDR1 SGHNT and CDR2 YYREEE (reference sequence). CDR3 bases: TGTGCCAGCAGCTTCGACAGCAATCAGCCCCAGCATTTT. It specifies CASSFDSNQPQHF.

The chain recombines TRBV18 with TRBJ1-4, with no clear D. Germline loops: CDR1 KGHSH, CDR2 LQKENI. CDR3 length: 13 amino acids. With 2 bases removed from V and 8 bases from J, the gap between germline ends came to 9 bases. The CDR3 bases are TGTGCCAGCTCACCAGGGCTAGGGGAAAAACTGTTTTTT. Translated, it gives CASSPGLGEKLFF. Full variable domain (outside the CDR3, taken from reference TRBV18 and TRBJ1-4): NAGVMQNPRHLVRRRGQEARLRCSPMKGHSHVYWYRQLPEEGLKFMVYLQKENIIDESGMPKERFSAEFPKEGPSILRIQQVVRGDSAAYFCASSPGLGEKLFFGSGTQLSVL.

The rearrangement links TRBV5-4 to TRBJ1-4; TRBD1 is a possible D gene (5 bases). CDR3 size: 14 residues. The ends were cut back, 2 bases at V and 8 bases at J, with 13 bases in the middle. Germline V lookup: CDR1 SGHNT, CDR2 YYREEE (reference sequence). CDR3 region: CASSLSGRGEKLFF. CDR3 coding DNA: TGTGCCAGCAGCTTATCGGGGCGTGGGGAAAAACTGTTTTTT.

The rearrangement uses TRBV5-7 and TRBJ2-5, with D maybe TRBD1 (7 bases). TRBV5-7 falls under the ORF class, with uncertain function. V was trimmed by 4 bases and J by 0 bases, leaving 16 bases between them. The length of the CDR3 is 16 residues. This CDR3 reads CASSRRDRSHQETQYF. CDR3 in DNA: TGTGCCAGCAGCAGGAGGGACAGAAGCCACCAAGAGACCCAGTACTTC.

This CDR3 reads CASTPVGTAYSPLHF. The CDR3 region has the DNA TGTGCCAGCACCCCAGTAGGGACAGCCTATTCACCCCTCCACTTT. The chain joins TRBV27 to TRBJ1-6, with TRBD1 matching 7 bases. Germline values: CDR1 MNHEY, CDR2 SMNVEV (reference sequence). This CDR3 comprises 15 residues. With 7 bases clipped from V and 8 bases from J, the junction kept 11 bases outside the gene matches.

The chain is built from TRBV5-1 and TRBJ1-2; a possible D gene is TRBD1 (6 bases). The CDR3 covers 14 residues. The ends were cut back, 4 bases at V and 5 bases at J, with 15 bases in the middle. CDR1 SGHRS and CDR2 YFSETQ come from the germline V gene. The CDR3 here is CASSVQGGGYGYTF. The CDR3 DNA reads as TGCGCCAGCAGCGTACAGGGCGGGGGGTATGGCTACACCTTC.

This chain links TRBV19 with TRBJ1-5, with a tentative D call TRBD1 (5 bases). The V end lost 8 bases, the J end lost 7 bases, and 18 bases lay between the germline ends. The CDR3 runs to 14 residues. Germline-derived CDR1 and CDR2 are LNHDA and SQIVND (reference sequence). Here the CDR3 DNA reads TGTGCCAGTTCTAACGCCGGGACCACCCAGCCCCAGCATTTT. This codes for CASSNAGTTQPQHF.

This clone was picked up a small number of times. V usage is TRBV4-1 and J usage is TRBJ1-2; 8 bases align to TRBD1. Germline CDR1 is MGHRA and CDR2 is YSYEKL. V lost 2 bases and J lost 7; bases outside the gene matches: 6. The CDR3 has 14 amino acids. This CDR3 reads CASSQLATGGGYTF. CDR3 DNA: TGCGCCAGCAGCCAATTAGCAACAGGGGGTGGCTACACCTTC.

This chain joins TRBV13 and TRBJ1-2; D might be TRBD1 (6 bases). The CDR3 extends over 16 amino acids. Germline-derived CDR1 and CDR2 are PRHDT and FYEKMQ (reference sequence). V was trimmed by 4 bases and J by 2 bases, leaving 17 bases between them. CDR3 nucleotides: TGTGCCAGCAGCTCAGGCCGGGGGCCGGAAAACTATGGCTACACCTTC. Translated, it gives CASSSGRGPENYGYTF.

V gene TRBV29-1 combines with J gene TRBJ2-3; D might be TRBD1 (6 bases). Trimming shortened V by 6 bases and J by 2 bases, and 15 bases separated the two germline ends. CDR3 length: 14 amino acids. Germline-derived CDR1 and CDR2 are SQVTM and ANQGSEA. The CDR3 reads CSVGTSEDTDTQYF. For the CDR3, the DNA is TGCAGCGTAGGGACATCAGAAGACACAGATACGCAGTATTTT.